This TCR beta chain comes out of a study of blood T cell repertoires in COVID-19. Repertoires were generated with immunoSEQ multiplex PCR, while TCRdb's copy carries only in-frame clones and drops some. The sample yields 240,000 or so clones, approximately 86% seen once. V was shortened by 4 bases and J by 16 bases, with 8 bases between the two germline ends. Germline-derived CDR1 and CDR2 are SEHNR and FQNEAQ (reference sequence). CDR3 length equals 9 residues. Clinical histories supplied by participants themselves formed the basis of cohort assignment. This sequence joins TRBV7-9 and TRBJ2-1; weak D call: TRBD1 (6 bases). Sequences were obtained from PBMCs or T cells enriched from blood (not recorded which). The receptor's source is a woman between 40 and 55 years old with acute COVID-19. The CDR3 loop reads CASSWDNFF. The CDR3 DNA is TGTGCCAGCAGCTGGGACAACTTCTTC. The variable domain in full, completed from reference TRBV7-9 and TRBJ2-1, reads DTGVSQNPRHKITKRGQNVTFRCDPISEHNRLYWYRQTLGQGPEFLTYFQNEAQLEKSRLLSDRFSAERPKGSFSTLEIQRTEQGDSAMYLCASSWDNFFGPGTRLTVL.